Below, 14 T cell receptor beta chains from the same sample are listed, as sequenced in a study of beta chain features in type 1 diabetes. Reverse transcription of all isolated RNA meant that expressed TCRB transcripts were sequenced. The method was immunoSEQ multiplex PCR; TCRdb's version includes in-frame clones alone and lacks a portion of them. The sample has 310,000 or so clones; around 9% are singletons. Findings and caveats of the study: Moderate but significant shortening of TCRB CDR3s was recorded in all four CD4+ subsets from Type 1 diabetes patients.

Their antigen targets remain unknown. Sequencing used central memory CD4+ T cells from blood. The receptors come from a man between 25 and 39 years old with type 1 diabetes.

This clone was recorded a few times. The V gene is TRBV9, the J gene TRBJ2-7, with D unclear. This CDR3 region has 14 residues. With 0 bases removed from V and 5 bases from J, the gap between germline ends came to 12 bases. Germline-derived CDR1 and CDR2 are SGDLS and YYNGEE. The CDR3 nucleotides read TGTGCCAGCAGCGTAGCGTCAGGAATTAACGAGCAGTACTTC. As protein: CASSVASGINEQYF.

The V gene is TRBV4-3, the J gene TRBJ2-5; TRBD1 is a possible D gene (6 bases). The CDR3 runs to 15 residues. Per germline, CDR1 LGHNA and CDR2 YSLEER. V lost 4 bases and J 5 bases, leaving 17 bases between the germline ends. CDR3 DNA: TGCGCCAGCAGCCGACTTACAGGGAAGGAGGAGACCCAGTACTTC. Amino acid sequence: CASSRLTGKEETQYF.

This clone was recorded many times. The DNA for the CDR3 is TGCAGCGTTGGGACAGGGGACTCTGGGGCCAACGTCCTGACTTTC. It specifies CSVGTGDSGANVLTF. V gene TRBV29-1 combines with J gene TRBJ2-6; TRBD1 agrees at 9 bases. Germline loops: CDR1 SQVTM, CDR2 ANQGSEA. This CDR3 comprises 15 residues. Trimming removed 4 bases from V and 0 bases from J; junction bases left unmatched: 1.

This clone was counted a few times. Other DNA sequences in this sample translate to the same CDR3. The chain couples TRBV5-8 to TRBJ1-5; maybe TRBD1 (5 bases). Looked up from germline, CDR1 is SGHTS and CDR2 is YDEGEE. The ends were cut back, 0 bases at V and 4 bases at J, with 8 bases in the middle. The CDR3 extends over 14 amino acids. CDR3 nucleotides: TGTGCCAGCAGCTTGGAGGGGCCAAATCAGCCCCAGCATTTT. Protein: CASSLEGPNQPQHF.

With respect to this clone: The sample contains more than one DNA sequence encoding this CDR3. The chain uses TRBV6-5 and TRBJ1-5; TRBD1 matches at 7 bases. The CDR3 is 14 residues long. Germline V gives CDR1 MNHEY, CDR2 SVGAGI. J gave up 4 bases and V 6 bases, and 6 bases lay outside the gene matches. CDR3 region: CASRTGRANQPQHF. The CDR3 DNA reads TGTGCCAGCAGGACAGGGCGCGCAAATCAGCCCCAGCATTTT.

The CDR3 loop is CAIGTVQSTSLYEQYF. The CDR3 region has the DNA TGTGCCATCGGGACAGTACAGTCGACCAGTCTTTACGAGCAGTACTTC. The rearrangement links TRBV10-3 to TRBJ2-7, with 7 bases identical to TRBD1. Trimming cost V 8 bases and J 4 bases; bases outside gene matches: 17. This CDR3 has 16 residues. Germline CDR1 and CDR2: ENHRY and SYGVKD.

This rearrangement joins TRBV15 to TRBJ2-1, with D tentatively TRBD2 (5 bases). CDR1 is LNHNV and CDR2 is YYDKDF in the germline V gene (reference sequence). The CDR3 is 16 amino acids. Trimming pared 3 bases from V and 0 bases from J, leaving 12 bases between. The CDR3 protein is CATSRDPSSSYNEQFF. The CDR3 DNA reads as TGTGCCACCAGCAGGGACCCTAGCTCCTCCTACAATGAGCAGTTCTTC.

The chain joins TRBV19 to TRBJ1-1, with 10 bases aligning to TRBD1. In germline, CDR1 is LNHDA, CDR2 SQIVND (reference sequence). V lost 7 bases, J lost 1 base, and 12 bases stayed unmatched. The CDR3 extends over 17 amino acids. This CDR3 is CASKDRDRGGENTEAFF. DNA for the CDR3: TGTGCCAGTAAAGATCGGGACAGGGGTGGAGAGAACACTGAAGCTTTCTTT.

The chain links TRBV7-8 to TRBJ2-2; perhaps TRBD2 as D (6 bases). CDR3 size: 16 residues. V lost 1 base to trimming and J lost 3 bases, with 12 bases between them. Germline CDR1 is SGHVS and CDR2 is FQNEAQ. The CDR3 coding sequence is TGTGCCAGCAGCTTAGGAGCTCGGGGGTACACCGGGGAGCTGTTTTTT. Protein sequence: CASSLGARGYTGELFF.

This clone was detected many times. This sequence joins TRBV5-4 and TRBJ2-3; D remains ambiguous. The CDR3 loop spans 16 amino acids. CDR1 and CDR2 (germline): SGHNT, YYREEE (reference sequence). V lost 4 bases and J 9 bases, leaving 24 bases between the germline ends. The CDR3 is CASSHDRAPQGATQYF. Here the CDR3 DNA reads TGTGCCAGCAGCCATGACCGGGCCCCCCAAGGAGCGACGCAGTATTTT.

This clone has just a few counts. The J gene is TRBJ2-7, the V gene TRBV10-3; D is undetermined. Trimming left V 4 bases short and J 2 bases short, with 9 bases between. The CDR3 runs 13 residues. CDR1 is ENHRY, CDR2 SYGVKD, per germline. CDR3 coding DNA: TGTGCCATCAGTGGGACCACCGCCTACGAGCAGTACTTC. Amino acids: CAISGTTAYEQYF.

The V and J genes are TRBV29-1 and TRBJ2-5; 9 bases map to TRBD1. CDR1 SQVTM and CDR2 ANQGSEA come from the germline V gene. This CDR3 has 13 amino acids. Unmatched junction bases numbered 3, after V lost 6 bases and J lost 1 base. The CDR3 bases are TGCAGCGTGAAGACAGGGGGCCAAGAGACCCAGTACTTC. Encoded protein: CSVKTGGQETQYF.

In nucleotides, the CDR3 is TGTGCCAGCAGTTTTGACAGGAGTGGGGCCAACGTCCTGACTTTC. It yields the protein CASSFDRSGANVLTF. The chain combines TRBV7-8 with TRBJ2-6; TRBD1 might be the D (6 bases). CDR3 length: 15 amino acids. Per the germline V gene, CDR1 is SGHVS and CDR2 is FQNEAQ. The V end was cut by 6 bases, the J end by 3 bases, with 12 bases between.

The CDR3 nucleotides are TGTGCCATCAGTGCCGCCGGGACAGGGGGCGGGAATAGCTATGGCTACACCTTC. Protein: CAISAAGTGGGNSYGYTF. This sequence joins TRBV10-3 and TRBJ1-2; 12 nucleotides agree with TRBD1. This CDR3 is 18 amino acids long. Trimming removed 4 bases from V and 4 bases from J; junction bases left unmatched: 13. Germline V lookup: CDR1 ENHRY, CDR2 SYGVKD.